These 29 T cell receptor beta chains share one sample of origin, sequenced in a study of shared clonotypes between healthy human individuals. Some clones are missing from TCRdb's copy, which holds only in-frame ones; the method was immunoSEQ multiplex PCR. Here the sample spans millions of clones, approximately 95% being singletons. Sequencing was carried out using naive CD4+ T cells from PBMCs. Documented subset: CD45RA+ positively selected. The source is a man younger than 35 in good health. Some clones in this sample may be carry-over from other donors' samples.

The CDR3 coding sequence is TGTGCCAGCAGTCCCGGGGGGCTGAGAGAGACCCAGTACTTC. This encodes CASSPGGLRETQYF. The chain recombines TRBV28 with TRBJ2-5; tentatively, D is TRBD2 (7 bases). Germline loops: CDR1 MDHEN, CDR2 SYDVKM. This CDR3 is built from 14 residues. V lost 5 bases, J lost 4 bases, and 14 bases lay in between.

This clone was found once. The chain joins TRBV6-5 to TRBJ2-5; D not certain. The V and J ends lost 3 bases and 2 bases respectively, with 7 bases between them. The CDR3 runs to 13 residues. Looked up from germline, CDR1 is MNHEY and CDR2 is SVGAGI. The CDR3 region is CASSYFLQETQYF. The DNA of the CDR3 is TGTGCCAGCAGTTATTTCTTACAAGAGACCCAGTACTTC.

The V and J genes are TRBV5-1 and TRBJ2-7, with a tentative D call TRBD2 (6 bases). The CDR3 is 14 residues long. Germline V gene lookup returns CDR1 SGHRS and CDR2 YFSETQ. The V end lost 0 bases, the J end lost 6 bases, and 13 bases lay between the germline ends. CDR3 in amino acids: CASSLAVVSGEQYF. The CDR3 DNA sequence: TGCGCCAGCAGCTTGGCGGTGGTTAGCGGCGAGCAGTACTTC.

A remark on this clone: The sample contains more than one DNA sequence encoding this CDR3. This sequence joins TRBV7-3 and TRBJ2-2; D not resolved. CDR1 and CDR2 from the germline V gene are SGHTA and FQGTGA. The length of the CDR3 is 14 residues. V lost 5 bases and J 0 bases, leaving 7 bases between the germline ends. The CDR3 here is CASSNTANTGELFF. CDR3 coding DNA: TGTGCCAGCAGCAACACCGCGAACACCGGGGAGCTGTTTTTT.

This clone came up a few times. This chain connects TRBV7-9 to TRBJ1-3; D is uncertain. The V and J ends lost 5 bases and 0 bases respectively, with 5 bases between them. Germline V gene sequence: CDR1 SEHNR, CDR2 FQNEAQ (reference sequence). The CDR3 consists of 13 residues. In DNA form, the CDR3 reads TGTGCCAGCAGCGCTAGCTCTGGAAACACCATATATTTT. Protein sequence: CASSASSGNTIYF. Using reference TRBV7-9 and TRBJ1-3 for the parts outside the CDR3, the full variable domain is DTGVSQNPRHKITKRGQNVTFRCDPISEHNRLYWYRQTLGQGPEFLTYFQNEAQLEKSRLLSDRFSAERPKGSFSTLEIQRTEQGDSAMYLCASSASSGNTIYFGEGSWLTVV.

The CDR3 DNA is TGTGCCAGCAGCCCTCCAGGTGACCCCTCCTACGAGCAGTACTTC. Translating it yields CASSPPGDPSYEQYF. The rearrangement uses TRBV11-2 and TRBJ2-7; D is unresolved. The CDR3 spans 15 residues. V was clipped by 5 bases and J by 0 bases, with 14 bases between them. Germline lookup yields CDR1 SGHAT and CDR2 FQNNGV.

This chain links TRBV29-1 with TRBJ2-5; the D gene is possibly TRBD2 (6 bases). The CDR3 length is 14 residues. V was clipped by 4 bases and J by 5 bases, with 17 bases between them. CDR1 is SQVTM and CDR2 is ANQGSEA in the germline V gene. CDR3 sequence reads: CSVVPWRGWETQYF. CDR3 nucleotide sequence: TGCAGCGTTGTACCCTGGAGGGGCTGGGAGACCCAGTACTTC.

The CDR3 DNA reads as TGTGCCAGCAGCTTCGGGGTTGAGCAGTTCTTC. Its translation is CASSFGVEQFF. The V call is TRBV7-2, the J call TRBJ2-1; D might be TRBD2 (5 bases). CDR1 is SGHTA and CDR2 is FQGNSA in the germline V gene. Trimming took off 3 bases at V and 9 bases at J, with 6 bases between the two ends. This CDR3 comprises 11 residues.

This clone has only one observation. The chain is built from TRBV30 and TRBJ1-4; the D is unclear. Per the germline V gene, CDR1 is GTSNPN and CDR2 is SVGIG (reference sequence). V was clipped by 4 bases and J by 1 base, with 10 bases between them. This CDR3 is 14 amino acids long. The CDR3 bases are TGTGCCTGGAAAGAAAGCCTAACTAATGAAAAACTGTTTTTT. Encoded protein: CAWKESLTNEKLFF.

The DNA for the CDR3 is TGTGCCAGCAGAAAATTCGACAGGGGCCCCTACGAGCAGTACTTC. Protein: CASRKFDRGPYEQYF. This sequence joins TRBV21-1 and TRBJ2-7; the tabulated D call, TRBD1, remains unverified against the DNA. TRBV21-1 is flagged as a pseudogene. The CDR3 length is 15 residues.

CDR3 sequence (DNA): TGTGCCAGCAGTACCACGGGAGTCTCCTACAATGAGCAGTTCTTC. This gives the protein CASSTTGVSYNEQFF. The chain links TRBV6-6 to TRBJ2-1; the D gene is possibly TRBD2 (6 bases). Between the trimmed V and J ends, which lost 5 bases and 0 bases, there was a span of 11 bases. This CDR3 is built from 15 residues. The germline CDR1 and CDR2 sequences are MNHNY and SVGAGI (reference sequence).

The chain couples TRBV28 to TRBJ2-1, with D uncertain. Looked up from germline, CDR1 is MDHEN and CDR2 is SYDVKM. The CDR3 spans 12 residues. Trimming pared 6 bases from V and 8 bases from J, leaving 11 bases between. The CDR3 DNA reads as TGTGCCAGCAGCCCAAACGGAGATGAGCAGTTCTTC. It yields the protein CASSPNGDEQFF. Full variable domain (outside the CDR3, taken from reference TRBV28 and TRBJ2-1): DVKVTQSSRYLVKRTGEKVFLECVQDMDHENMFWYRQDPGLGLRLIYFSYDVKMKEKGDIPEGYSVSREKKERFSLILESASTNQTSMYLCASSPNGDEQFFGPGTRLTVL.

The CDR3 coding sequence is TGCGCCAGCAGCAACCTAGCGGGAGGGCCAACAGATACGCAGTATTTT. It encodes CASSNLAGGPTDTQYF. This rearrangement joins TRBV5-1 to TRBJ2-3; the match to TRBD2 covers 12 bases. Germline loops: CDR1 SGHRS, CDR2 YFSETQ. CDR3 length: 16 residues. Germline trimming cut 4 bases from V and 3 bases from J; bases unmatched to any gene: 6.

The chain joins TRBV14 to TRBJ2-7, with 9 positions matching TRBD1. The germline CDR1 and CDR2 sequences are SGHDN and FVKESK. The CDR3 loop spans 18 amino acids. The J segment lost 2 bases and the V segment lost 1 base, leaving 12 bases of the junction unmatched. CDR3 DNA sequence: TGTGCCAGCAGCCAAGCCCACCACAGGGGGCGGATGGCCTACGAGCAGTACTTC. Residues: CASSQAHHRGRMAYEQYF.

The chain uses TRBV28 and TRBJ2-1, with D perhaps TRBD2 (5 bases). The CDR3 has 15 amino acids. From germline, CDR1 is MDHEN and CDR2 SYDVKM. Trimming cost V 4 bases and J 7 bases, with 17 bases left between them. CDR3 sequence: CASSSRSVRGNEQFF. The CDR3 DNA reads TGTGCCAGCAGTTCCCGGTCTGTACGGGGAAATGAGCAGTTCTTC.

The V gene is TRBV5-5, the J gene TRBJ2-1; 9 nucleotides match TRBD2. Germline CDR1 SGHKS, CDR2 YYEKEE (reference sequence). Losses at the gene ends were 4 bases for V and 7 bases for J; bases not matched to a gene: 6. There are 14 residues in the CDR3. The CDR3 DNA is TGTGCCAGCAGCACCGGGACTAGCTCTAATGAGCAGTTCTTC. Protein product: CASSTGTSSNEQFF. The variable domain in full, with the rest retrieved from reference TRBV5-5 and TRBJ2-1, is DAGVTQSPTHLIKTRGQQVTLRCSPISGHKSVSWYQQVLGQGPQFIFQYYEKEERGRGNFPDRFSARQFPNYSSELNVNALLLGDSALYLCASSTGTSSNEQFFGPGTRLTVL.

On this clone: Other DNA sequences of this sample code for an identical CDR3. The chain is built from TRBV2 and TRBJ1-5, with 11 bases that match TRBD1. This CDR3 is 14 amino acids long. Germline CDR1 SNHLY, CDR2 FYNNEI. V gave up 6 bases and J gave up 7 bases; unmatched junction bases: 5. The CDR3 loop is CASSGTGGDQPQHF. The DNA for the CDR3 is TGTGCCAGCAGCGGGACAGGGGGTGACCAGCCCCAGCATTTT.

V is TRBV18 and J is TRBJ1-2; TRBD1 aligns across 9 bases. After removal of 2 bases from V and 4 bases from J, the junction contained 8 bases not matched to a gene. The CDR3 consists of 16 residues. Germline CDR1 and CDR2: KGHSH and LQKENI. CDR3 coding DNA: TGTGCCAGCTCACCAGGACAGGGGTTATTTGGCTATGGCTACACCTTC. Encoded protein: CASSPGQGLFGYGYTF.

V is TRBV19 and J is TRBJ1-3; unclear D gene. Germline CDR1 LNHDA, CDR2 SQIVND (reference sequence). CDR3 length equals 14 residues. V was pared by 4 bases and J by 2 bases, with 9 bases between. The CDR3 bases are TGTGCCAGTAGTAGGGTGGGTCCTGGAAACACCATATATTTT. It encodes CASSRVGPGNTIYF.

The chain uses TRBV27 and TRBJ1-5; no definite D call. Looked up from germline, CDR1 is MNHEY and CDR2 is SMNVEV (reference sequence). The CDR3 totals 12 residues. V dropped 6 bases and J dropped 7 bases, with 10 bases sitting between them. This CDR3 is CASRTLGQPQHF. CDR3 nucleotide sequence: TGTGCCAGCAGGACCCTTGGCCAGCCCCAGCATTTT.

J is TRBJ1-1 and V is TRBV10-3; D remains ambiguous. The CDR3 extends over 13 amino acids. V was cut by 7 bases and J by 4 bases, with 13 bases left in between. The germline V gene encodes CDR1 ENHRY and CDR2 SYGVKD. For the CDR3, the DNA is TGTGCCATCAACGCAGGATCGAGCACTGAAGCTTTCTTT. Its protein is CAINAGSSTEAFF.

The V call is TRBV5-4, the J call TRBJ2-1, with TRBD1 matching over 7 bases. The V and J ends lost 3 bases and 7 bases, in that order; junction bases with no gene match: 10. The CDR3 sequence is 15 residues long. Looked up from germline, CDR1 is SGHNT and CDR2 is YYREEE (reference sequence). CDR3 nucleotides: TGTGCCAGCAGCTCTCGACAGGGTGAGGGTAATGAGCAGTTCTTC. It translates to CASSSRQGEGNEQFF.

The DNA of the CDR3 is TGTGCCAGCAGTTACTCGGGACTCACCTACAATGAGCAGTTCTTC. This codes for CASSYSGLTYNEQFF. The genes are TRBV6-6 and TRBJ2-1, with TRBD2 as a possible D gene (6 bases). Trimming left V 0 bases short and J 2 bases short, with 8 bases between. This CDR3 spans 15 amino acids. Germline CDR1 and CDR2: MNHNY and SVGAGI (reference sequence).

This clone was seen a few times. V and J are TRBV15 and TRBJ1-5; 10 bases are shared with TRBD1. The junction had 5 bases not matched to a gene; V was cut back by 3 bases and J by 3 bases. The germline V gene encodes CDR1 LNHNV and CDR2 YYDKDF (reference sequence). The CDR3 covers 16 residues. The CDR3 reads CATSSRDRGYNQPQHF. CDR3 bases: TGTGCCACCAGCAGCCGGGACAGGGGCTACAATCAGCCCCAGCATTTT.

A note on this clone: The identical CDR3 is also encoded by other nucleotide sequences in the sample. The genes are TRBV5-1 and TRBJ2-1, with TRBD2 matching 8 bases. V lost 1 base to trimming and J lost 2 bases; unmatched junction nucleotides: 2. The CDR3 covers 15 residues. CDR1 and CDR2 (germline): SGHRS, YFSETQ. CDR3 loop: CASSLTGGAYNEQFF. CDR3 nucleotides: TGCGCCAGCAGCTTGACGGGAGGGGCCTACAATGAGCAGTTCTTC.

The chain combines TRBV19 with TRBJ2-5; tentatively, D is TRBD1 or TRBD2 (5 bases each). Per the germline V gene, CDR1 is LNHDA and CDR2 is SQIVND (reference sequence). CDR3 length equals 14 residues. The V gene lost 5 bases and the J gene lost 5 bases, with 15 bases spanning the gap. DNA of the CDR3: TGTGCCAGTAGTGACCGGGGCCCGGGGGAGACCCAGTACTTC. It encodes CASSDRGPGETQYF.

With respect to this clone: Other DNA sequences in this specimen translate into the identical CDR3. The chain links TRBV7-3 to TRBJ2-5; the match to TRBD2 covers 8 bases. This CDR3 comprises 13 residues. Trimming removed 4 bases from V and 4 bases from J; junction bases left unmatched: 2. The germline V gene has CDR1 SGHTA and CDR2 FQGTGA. The CDR3 sequence is CASSSTSGETQYF. The CDR3 DNA is TGTGCCAGCAGCTCCACTAGCGGAGAGACCCAGTACTTC.

The chain links TRBV28 to TRBJ1-2; the match to TRBD1 covers 10 bases. Germline CDR1 is MDHEN and CDR2 is SYDVKM. The trim removed 3 bases at V and 8 bases at J, leaving 9 bases unmatched. This CDR3 contains 15 residues. CDR3 sequence (DNA): TGTGCCAGCAGTTTTATGAGCGGACAGGGGGAAGGCTACACCTTC. The encoded protein is CASSFMSGQGEGYTF.

The chain couples TRBV19 to TRBJ2-4; 11 bases are a match to TRBD2. Germline V gene lookup returns CDR1 LNHDA and CDR2 SQIVND (reference sequence). The CDR3 has 16 amino acids. V dropped 4 bases and J dropped 1; count of bases not matched to a gene: 3. CDR3 nucleotides: TGTGCCAGTAGTAAATCTAGCGGGAGGGCCAAAAACATTCAGTACTTC. It encodes CASSKSSGRAKNIQYF.